This T cell receptor beta chain was sequenced during a study of T cell clones after liver transplantation. For the study at large: Graft-donor-reactive sequences were compared with third-party-reactive TCRbeta sequences from pre-transplant mixed lymphocyte reactions. Tolerant meant at least one year fully off immunosuppression without liver enzymes above twice normal.

General study points: In a couple of subjects, few donor cells limited the measurable donor-reactive repertoire.

TCRdb's copy holds only in-frame clones and misses some; the assay was immunoSEQ multiplex PCR. The data show about 20,000 clones, roughly 92% seen once. Unstimulated PBMCs were sorted into CD3+CD4+ and CD3+CD8+ populations. In the case of this clone: Its antigen remains unidentified.

CDR1 and CDR2 from the germline V gene are WSHSY and SAAADI. J gave up 4 bases and V 4 bases, and 3 bases lay outside the gene matches. The CDR3 has 15 amino acids. This chain joins TRBV10-2 and TRBJ2-3, with 12 nucleotides matching TRBD2. This sequence originates from a human patient who received a liver transplant. The T cells may come from the graft donor. The source was CD8+ T cells from blood, collected less than 26 months after liver transplant. The CDR3 sequence: CASSVLAGGSDTQYF. CDR3 sequence (DNA): TGCGCCAGCAGTGTGCTAGCGGGAGGGTCAGATACGCAGTATTTT.